This T cell receptor beta chain came from a study of beta chain features in type 1 diabetes. Investigators reverse transcribed all isolated RNA, so they sequenced expressed TCRB transcripts. Method: immunoSEQ multiplex PCR; TCRdb's copy keeps in-frame clones and lacks some. Of 300,000 to 450,000 clones in the sample, 10% to 15% were seen once. CDR3 length: 12 residues. The germline CDR1 and CDR2 sequences are SGHNT and YYREEE (reference sequence). The source of this sequence is a man younger than 35 in good health. Material: naive CD4+ T cells from blood. V and J are TRBV5-4 and TRBJ2-1; a weak D match, TRBD2 (6 bases). The CDR3 region has the DNA TGTGCTGTAGCGGAAACCTACAATGAGCAGTTCTTC. This encodes CAVAETYNEQFF.